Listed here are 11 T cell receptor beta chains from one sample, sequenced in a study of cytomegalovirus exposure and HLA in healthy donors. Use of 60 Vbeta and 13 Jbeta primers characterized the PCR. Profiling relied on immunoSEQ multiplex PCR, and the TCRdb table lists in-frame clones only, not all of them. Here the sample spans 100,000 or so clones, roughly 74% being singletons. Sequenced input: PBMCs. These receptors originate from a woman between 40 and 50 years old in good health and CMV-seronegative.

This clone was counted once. CDR3 sequence: CASSLGVGSGLDTQYF. CDR3 sequence (DNA): TGTGCCAGCAGCCTCGGCGTGGGGAGCGGGCTCGATACGCAGTATTTT. This chain connects TRBV9 to TRBJ2-3, with D possibly being TRBD2 (6 bases). Germline CDR1 and CDR2: SGDLS and YYNGEE. The CDR3 extends over 16 amino acids. Trimming pared 4 bases from V and 6 bases from J, leaving 21 bases between.

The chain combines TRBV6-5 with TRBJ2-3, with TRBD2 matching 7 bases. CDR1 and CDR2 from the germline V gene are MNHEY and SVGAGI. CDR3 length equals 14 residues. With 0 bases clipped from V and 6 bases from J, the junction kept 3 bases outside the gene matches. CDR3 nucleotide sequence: TGTGCCAGCAGTTACTCGCGGGAGCAGGATACGCAGTATTTT. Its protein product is CASSYSREQDTQYF.

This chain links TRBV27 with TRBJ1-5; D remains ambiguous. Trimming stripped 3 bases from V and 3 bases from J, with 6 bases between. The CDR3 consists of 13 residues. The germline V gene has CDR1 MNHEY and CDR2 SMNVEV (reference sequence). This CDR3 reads CASSFGYNQPQHF. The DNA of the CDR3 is TGTGCCAGCAGTTTCGGGTACAATCAGCCCCAGCATTTT.

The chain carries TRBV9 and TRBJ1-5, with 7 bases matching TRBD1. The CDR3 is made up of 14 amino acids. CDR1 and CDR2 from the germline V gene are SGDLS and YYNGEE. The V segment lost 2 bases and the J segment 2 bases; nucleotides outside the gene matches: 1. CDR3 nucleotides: TGTGCCAGCAGCGTCACAGGGGGCAATCAGCCCCAGCATTTT. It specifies CASSVTGGNQPQHF. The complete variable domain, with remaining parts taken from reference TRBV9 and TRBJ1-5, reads DSGVTQTPKHLITATGQRVTLRCSPRSGDLSVYWYQQSLDQGLQFLIQYYNGEERAKGNILERFSAQQFPDLHSELNLSSLELGDSALYFCASSVTGGNQPQHFGDGTRLSIL.

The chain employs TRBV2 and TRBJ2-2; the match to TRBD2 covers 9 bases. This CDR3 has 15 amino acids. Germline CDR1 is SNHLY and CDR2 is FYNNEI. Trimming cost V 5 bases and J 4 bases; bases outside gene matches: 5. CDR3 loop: CASSRTSVTTGELFF. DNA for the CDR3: TGTGCCAGCAGTCGGACTAGCGTGACCACCGGGGAGCTGTTTTTT.

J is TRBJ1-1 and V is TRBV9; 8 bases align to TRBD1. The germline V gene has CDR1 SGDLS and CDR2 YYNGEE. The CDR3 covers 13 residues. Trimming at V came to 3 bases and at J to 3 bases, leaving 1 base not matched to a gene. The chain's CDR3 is CASSAGQDTEAFF. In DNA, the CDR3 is TGTGCCAGCAGCGCGGGACAGGACACTGAAGCTTTCTTT.

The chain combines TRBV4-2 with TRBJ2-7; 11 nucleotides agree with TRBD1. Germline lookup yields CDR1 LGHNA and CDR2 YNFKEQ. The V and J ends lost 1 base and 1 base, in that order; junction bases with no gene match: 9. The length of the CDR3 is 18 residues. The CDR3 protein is CASSQGYGGTGGSYEQYF. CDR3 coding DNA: TGTGCCAGCAGCCAAGGATATGGGGGGACAGGGGGGTCCTACGAGCAGTACTTC.

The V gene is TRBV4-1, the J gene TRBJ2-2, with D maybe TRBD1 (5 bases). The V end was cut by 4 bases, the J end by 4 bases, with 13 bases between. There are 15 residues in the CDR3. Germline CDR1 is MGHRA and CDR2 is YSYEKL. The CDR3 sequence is CASSPTDTSTGELFF. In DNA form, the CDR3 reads TGCGCCAGCAGCCCCACGGACACCTCCACCGGGGAGCTGTTTTTT.

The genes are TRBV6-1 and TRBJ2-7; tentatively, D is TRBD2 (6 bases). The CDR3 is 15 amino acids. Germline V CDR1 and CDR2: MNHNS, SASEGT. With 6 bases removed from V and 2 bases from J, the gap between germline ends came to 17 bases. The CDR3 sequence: CASREGPADPYEQYF. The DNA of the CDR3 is TGTGCCAGCAGGGAGGGACCTGCAGACCCCTACGAGCAGTACTTC.

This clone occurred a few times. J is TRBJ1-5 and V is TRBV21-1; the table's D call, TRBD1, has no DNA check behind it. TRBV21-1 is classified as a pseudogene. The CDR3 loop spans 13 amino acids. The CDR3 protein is CASTDREAQPQHF. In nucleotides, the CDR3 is TGTGCCAGCACCGACAGGGAGGCTCAGCCCCAGCATTTT.

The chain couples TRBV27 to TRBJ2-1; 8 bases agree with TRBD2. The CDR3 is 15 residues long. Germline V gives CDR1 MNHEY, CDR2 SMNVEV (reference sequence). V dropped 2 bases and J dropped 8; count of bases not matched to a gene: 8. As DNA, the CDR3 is TGTGCCAGCAGTTTAGCTGGACTAGCTAGCGATGAGCAGTTCTTC. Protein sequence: CASSLAGLASDEQFF.